Listed here is a single TCR beta chain. Antigen unknown. This sample was included in a study of radiotherapy plus CTLA-4 blockade in lung cancer. Whole-study context: Objective response rate was about 20%; disease control rate, around 30%. Study conclusions and caveats: Early clone dynamics of blood T cells, plus interferon-beta, reportedly predicted response best.

Profiling relied on immunoSEQ multiplex PCR, and the TCRdb table lists in-frame clones only, not all of them. The table has tens of thousands of clones, around 76% seen once. The source material was peripheral blood, sampled from a patient treated with radiotherapy plus ipilimumab. The sequence derives from a human donor with non-small cell lung cancer who had stable disease on radiotherapy plus ipilimumab.

CDR3 nucleotides: TGTGCCTGGAAGGGGGGGCCCAGCTCCTACGAGCAGTACTTC. It codes for CAWKGGPSSYEQYF. This chain uses TRBV30 with TRBJ2-7; possibly TRBD2 for D (7 bases). The germline V gene encodes CDR1 GTSNPN and CDR2 SVGIG (reference sequence). The CDR3 sequence is 14 residues long. V dropped 4 bases and J dropped 0 bases, with 13 bases sitting between them.